This passage covers 20 T cell receptor beta chains from one sample sequenced in a study of cytomegalovirus exposure and HLA in healthy donors. The PCR used 60 Vbeta and 13 Jbeta primers. Measured with immunoSEQ multiplex PCR; TCRdb has only the in-frame clones, and not every one. This sample has about 160,000 clones, with approximately 79% found just once. Sequences were obtained from PBMCs. The receptors shown here come from a woman aged 45 to 65 in good health and CMV-seropositive.

As regards this clone: In the same sample, other DNA sequences code for this CDR3. V and J are TRBV28 and TRBJ2-1, with 11 bases aligning to TRBD2. Germline CDR1 MDHEN, CDR2 SYDVKM. Trimming cost V 5 bases and J 2 bases; bases outside gene matches: 2. The CDR3 contains 15 residues. The CDR3: CASSLAGGTYNEQFF. CDR3 nucleotide sequence: TGTGCCAGCAGTCTAGCGGGGGGAACCTACAATGAGCAGTTCTTC.

CDR3 DNA sequence: TGCGCCAGCAGCTTGTTCTTCGGCGGCGGGGGGGCTGGAATTAGCACAGATACGCAGTATTTT. Amino acid sequence: CASSLFFGGGGAGISTDTQYF. The chain couples TRBV5-1 to TRBJ2-3; 9 positions match TRBD2. The CDR3 loop spans 21 amino acids. The ends lost 1 base at V and 0 bases at J; junction bases unmatched: 18. Germline V gene lookup returns CDR1 SGHRS and CDR2 YFSETQ.

The CDR3 DNA is TGTGCCAGCAGCCGACCCTCGGCGGGACCAGAAGAGACCCAGTACTTC. Translation: CASSRPSAGPEETQYF. J is TRBJ2-5 and V is TRBV5-4; the D gene is possibly TRBD2 (6 bases). CDR1 and CDR2 (germline): SGHNT, YYREEE (reference sequence). The CDR3 has 16 residues. The V end lost 4 bases, the J end lost 3 bases, and 19 bases lay between the germline ends.

The rearrangement links TRBV15 to TRBJ2-1; TRBD2 agrees at 8 bases. Germline V CDR1 and CDR2: LNHNV, YYDKDF (reference sequence). CDR3 length: 16 residues. The trim removed 0 bases at V and 3 bases at J, leaving 4 bases unmatched. CDR3 residues: CATSRDLGTSYNEQFF. For the CDR3, the DNA is TGTGCCACCAGCAGAGATCTGGGGACTAGCTACAATGAGCAGTTCTTC.

The V and J genes are TRBV2 and TRBJ2-7, with 11 bases that match TRBD2. This CDR3 comprises 15 residues. V shed 3 bases, J shed 4 bases, and the junction held 5 bases outside the gene matches. Germline CDR1 and CDR2: SNHLY and FYNNEI. CDR3 nucleotide sequence: TGTGCCAGCAGTGATACTAGCGGGAGCAAGTACGAGCAGTACTTC. Protein sequence: CASSDTSGSKYEQYF.

The chain has TRBV29-1 and TRBJ2-7; 7 bases agree with TRBD1. The CDR3 consists of 14 residues. In germline, CDR1 is SQVTM, CDR2 ANQGSEA. The V and J ends lost 6 bases and 6 bases, in that order; junction bases with no gene match: 14. The chain's CDR3 is CSVSRGILPGEQYF. DNA for the CDR3: TGCAGCGTCTCCAGGGGGATTCTTCCGGGCGAGCAGTACTTC.

This chain connects TRBV2 to TRBJ2-2, with D perhaps TRBD2 (5 bases). The V gene lost 6 bases and the J gene lost 6 bases, with 14 bases spanning the gap. Germline V gene lookup returns CDR1 SNHLY and CDR2 FYNNEI. The CDR3 runs 14 residues. CDR3 DNA: TGTGCCAGCAGACCCCAGCGGAGATCCGGGGAGCTGTTTTTT. It yields the protein CASRPQRRSGELFF.

This clone was found once. The rearrangement uses TRBV6-5 and TRBJ1-1; D remains ambiguous. V lost 8 bases, J lost 4 bases, and 14 bases lay in between. Per the germline V gene, CDR1 is MNHEY and CDR2 is SVGAGI. This CDR3 is built from 13 residues. The CDR3 protein is CASRGWVSTEAFF. The DNA for the CDR3 is TGTGCCAGCCGCGGCTGGGTGAGCACTGAAGCTTTCTTT.

The V gene is TRBV4-1, the J gene TRBJ1-6, with D perhaps matching TRBD1 (6 bases). Germline V CDR1 and CDR2: MGHRA, YSYEKL. V was cut by 3 bases and J by 6 bases, with 15 bases left in between. The CDR3 is made up of 16 amino acids. The CDR3 region is CASSQIRDMANSPLHF. CDR3 nucleotides: TGCGCCAGCAGCCAGATCCGGGACATGGCTAATTCACCCCTCCACTTT.

The chain joins TRBV28 to TRBJ2-5; D possibly corresponds to TRBD1 (5 bases). V dropped 5 bases and J dropped 3 bases, with 10 bases sitting between them. This CDR3 spans 13 amino acids. Germline-derived CDR1 and CDR2 are MDHEN and SYDVKM. CDR3 nucleotides: TGTGCCAGCAGTCCCCAGGGTAAAGAGACCCAGTACTTC. It specifies CASSPQGKETQYF. The whole variable domain, filled in from reference TRBV28 and TRBJ2-5, reads DVKVTQSSRYLVKRTGEKVFLECVQDMDHENMFWYRQDPGLGLRLIYFSYDVKMKEKGDIPEGYSVSREKKERFSLILESASTNQTSMYLCASSPQGKETQYFGPGTRLLVL.

The chain carries TRBV19 and TRBJ1-1; 7 bases map to TRBD1. Germline V CDR1 and CDR2: LNHDA, SQIVND (reference sequence). The CDR3 sequence is 14 residues long. The trim removed 6 bases at V and 4 bases at J, leaving 8 bases unmatched. The CDR3 region is CASRRQGLGTEAFF. In nucleotides, the CDR3 is TGTGCCAGTAGGAGACAGGGACTAGGCACTGAAGCTTTCTTT.

This rearrangement joins TRBV29-1 to TRBJ2-1; TRBD2 matches at 7 bases. The V segment lost 4 bases and the J segment 3 bases; nucleotides outside the gene matches: 9. The V gene's germline CDR1 is SQVTM and CDR2 ANQGSEA. The CDR3 has 15 amino acids. CDR3 loop: CSVGGAGGVYNEQFF. CDR3 in DNA: TGCAGCGTTGGGGGAGCTGGGGGGGTCTACAATGAGCAGTTCTTC.

CDR3 nucleotide sequence: TGTGCCAGCAGCTTGGTCGGCGCAGATCAGGGGGGCTACTATGGCTACACCTTC. Amino acid sequence: CASSLVGADQGGYYGYTF. The gene calls are TRBV5-6 and TRBJ1-2; 7 nucleotides align to TRBD1. V shed 0 bases, J shed 3 bases, and the junction held 14 bases outside the gene matches. The V gene's germline CDR1 is SGHDT and CDR2 YYEEEE. This CDR3 region has 18 residues. The full variable domain, in which reference TRBV5-6 and TRBJ1-2 provide the parts outside the CDR3, is DAGVTQSPTHLIKTRGQQVTLRCSPKSGHDTVSWYQQALGQGPQFIFQYYEEEERQRGNFPDRFSGHQFPNYSSELNVNALLLGDSALYLCASSLVGADQGGYYGYTFGSGTRLTVV.

The chain couples TRBV9 to TRBJ2-5; 10 bases are shared with TRBD2. The V gene end was trimmed by 7 bases and the J gene end by 2 bases; junction bases not matched to a gene: 5. The CDR3 sequence is 14 residues long. In germline, CDR1 is SGDLS, CDR2 YYNGEE. CDR3 nucleotide sequence: TGTGCCAGCGGAAGCGGGAGGGTTCAAGAGACCCAGTACTTC. This sequence encodes CASGSGRVQETQYF.

On this clone: A read error may produce the germline difference seen at one junction end. This rearrangement joins TRBV10-1 to TRBJ2-7, with unresolved D. The CDR3 is 13 residues long. CDR1 WNHNN and CDR2 SYGVQD come from the germline V gene (reference sequence). The CDR3 DNA reads as TGCGCCAGCAGTCAGTCCCCCGGTGGCGAGCAGTACTTC. Translated, it gives CASSQSPGGEQYF.

This clone was detected only a few times. The chain employs TRBV27 and TRBJ2-7; D call uncertain. CDR1 is MNHEY and CDR2 is SMNVEV in the germline V gene (reference sequence). V lost 3 bases and J 1 base, leaving 16 bases between the germline ends. This CDR3 is built from 16 residues. The CDR3 coding sequence is TGTGCCAGCAGTTTCTCGTCGTCGAGCTGGTCCTACGAGCAGTACTTC. Its protein is CASSFSSSSWSYEQYF.

To note about this clone: This sample includes further DNA sequences coding for the same CDR3. This sequence joins TRBV11-2 and TRBJ1-1, with D unclear. The CDR3 covers 13 residues. Germline V CDR1 and CDR2: SGHAT, FQNNGV. V was shortened by 2 bases and J by 1 base, with 5 bases between the two germline ends. The CDR3 sequence: CASSLRQNTEAFF. The CDR3, as DNA: TGTGCCAGCAGCTTAAGACAGAACACTGAAGCTTTCTTT.

The V gene is TRBV30, the J gene TRBJ2-5, with TRBD2 as a possible D gene (6 bases). The CDR3 spans 12 residues. Germline V gene data show CDR1 as GTSNPN and CDR2 as SVGIG (reference sequence). Trimming shortened V by 1 base and J by 3 bases, and 6 bases separated the two germline ends. This chain's CDR3 is CAWSGGKETQYF. For the CDR3, the DNA is TGTGCCTGGAGTGGCGGGAAAGAGACCCAGTACTTC.

V is TRBV10-3 and J is TRBJ1-1; the D gene is possibly TRBD1 (5 bases). V lost 4 bases and J 4 bases, leaving 13 bases between the germline ends. CDR3 size: 14 residues. Per the germline V gene, CDR1 is ENHRY and CDR2 is SYGVKD. The CDR3 region is CAISAGWGGTEAFF. The CDR3 DNA reads TGTGCCATCAGTGCTGGGTGGGGGGGCACTGAAGCTTTCTTT.

This chain connects TRBV4-1 to TRBJ2-3; 10 nucleotides align to TRBD2. The CDR3 loop spans 20 amino acids. Germline V gene lookup returns CDR1 MGHRA and CDR2 YSYEKL. V shed 3 bases and J 0 bases; nucleotides not matched to a gene: 15. The DNA for the CDR3 is TGCGCCAGCAGCCAGAAACCGGGACTAGCGTATAGTACTAGCACAGATACGCAGTATTTT. It yields the protein CASSQKPGLAYSTSTDTQYF.